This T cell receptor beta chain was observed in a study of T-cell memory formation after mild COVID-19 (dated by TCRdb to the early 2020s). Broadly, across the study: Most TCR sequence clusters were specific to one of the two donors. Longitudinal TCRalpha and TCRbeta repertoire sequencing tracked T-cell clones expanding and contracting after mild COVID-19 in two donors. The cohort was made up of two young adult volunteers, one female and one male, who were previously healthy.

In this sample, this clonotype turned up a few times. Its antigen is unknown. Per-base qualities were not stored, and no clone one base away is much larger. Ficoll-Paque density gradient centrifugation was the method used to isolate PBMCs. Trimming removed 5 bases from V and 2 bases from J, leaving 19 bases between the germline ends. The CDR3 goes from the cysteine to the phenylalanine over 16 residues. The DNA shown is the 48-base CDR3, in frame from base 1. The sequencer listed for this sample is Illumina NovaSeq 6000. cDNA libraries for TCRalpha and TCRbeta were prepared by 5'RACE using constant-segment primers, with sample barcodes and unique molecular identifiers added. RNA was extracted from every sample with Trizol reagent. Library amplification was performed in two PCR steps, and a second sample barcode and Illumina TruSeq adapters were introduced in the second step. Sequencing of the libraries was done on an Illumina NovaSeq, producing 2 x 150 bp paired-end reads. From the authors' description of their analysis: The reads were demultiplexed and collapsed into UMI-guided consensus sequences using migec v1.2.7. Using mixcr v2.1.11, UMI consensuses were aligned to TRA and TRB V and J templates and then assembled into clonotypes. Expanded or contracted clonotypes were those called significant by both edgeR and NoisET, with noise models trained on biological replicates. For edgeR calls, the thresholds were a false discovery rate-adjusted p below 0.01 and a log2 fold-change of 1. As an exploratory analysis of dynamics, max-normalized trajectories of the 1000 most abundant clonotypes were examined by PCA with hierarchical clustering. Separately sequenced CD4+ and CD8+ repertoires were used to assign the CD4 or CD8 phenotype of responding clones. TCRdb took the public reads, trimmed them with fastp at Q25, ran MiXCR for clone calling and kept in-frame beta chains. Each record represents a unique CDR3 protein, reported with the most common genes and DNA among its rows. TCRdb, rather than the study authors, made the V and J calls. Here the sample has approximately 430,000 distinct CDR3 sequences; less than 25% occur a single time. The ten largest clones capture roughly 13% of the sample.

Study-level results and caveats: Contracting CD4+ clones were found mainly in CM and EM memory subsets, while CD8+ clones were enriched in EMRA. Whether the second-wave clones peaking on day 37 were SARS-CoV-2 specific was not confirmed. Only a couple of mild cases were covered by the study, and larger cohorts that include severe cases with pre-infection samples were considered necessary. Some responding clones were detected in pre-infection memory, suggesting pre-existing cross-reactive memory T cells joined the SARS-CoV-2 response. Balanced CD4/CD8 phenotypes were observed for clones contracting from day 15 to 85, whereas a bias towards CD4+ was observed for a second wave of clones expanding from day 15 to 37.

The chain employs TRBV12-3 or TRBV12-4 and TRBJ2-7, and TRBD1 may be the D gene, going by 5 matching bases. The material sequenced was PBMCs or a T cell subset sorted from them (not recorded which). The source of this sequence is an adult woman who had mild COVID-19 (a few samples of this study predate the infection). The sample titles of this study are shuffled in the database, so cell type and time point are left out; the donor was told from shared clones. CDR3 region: CASSEGAAPEPYEQYF. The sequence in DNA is TGTGCCAGCAGTGAAGGGGCCGCCCCGGAACCCTACGAGCAGTACTTC.